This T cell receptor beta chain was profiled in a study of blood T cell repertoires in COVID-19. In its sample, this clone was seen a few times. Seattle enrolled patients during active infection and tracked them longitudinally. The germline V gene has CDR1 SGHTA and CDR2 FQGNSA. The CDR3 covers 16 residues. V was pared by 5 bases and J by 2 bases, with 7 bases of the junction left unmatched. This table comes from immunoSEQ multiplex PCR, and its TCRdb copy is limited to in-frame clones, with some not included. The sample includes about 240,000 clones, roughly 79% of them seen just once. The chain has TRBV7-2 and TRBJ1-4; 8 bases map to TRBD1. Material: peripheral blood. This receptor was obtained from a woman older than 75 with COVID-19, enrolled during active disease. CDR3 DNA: TGTGCCAGCAGCGAGACAGGGGCTCGGACTAATGAAAAACTGTTTTTT. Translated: CASSETGARTNEKLFF.